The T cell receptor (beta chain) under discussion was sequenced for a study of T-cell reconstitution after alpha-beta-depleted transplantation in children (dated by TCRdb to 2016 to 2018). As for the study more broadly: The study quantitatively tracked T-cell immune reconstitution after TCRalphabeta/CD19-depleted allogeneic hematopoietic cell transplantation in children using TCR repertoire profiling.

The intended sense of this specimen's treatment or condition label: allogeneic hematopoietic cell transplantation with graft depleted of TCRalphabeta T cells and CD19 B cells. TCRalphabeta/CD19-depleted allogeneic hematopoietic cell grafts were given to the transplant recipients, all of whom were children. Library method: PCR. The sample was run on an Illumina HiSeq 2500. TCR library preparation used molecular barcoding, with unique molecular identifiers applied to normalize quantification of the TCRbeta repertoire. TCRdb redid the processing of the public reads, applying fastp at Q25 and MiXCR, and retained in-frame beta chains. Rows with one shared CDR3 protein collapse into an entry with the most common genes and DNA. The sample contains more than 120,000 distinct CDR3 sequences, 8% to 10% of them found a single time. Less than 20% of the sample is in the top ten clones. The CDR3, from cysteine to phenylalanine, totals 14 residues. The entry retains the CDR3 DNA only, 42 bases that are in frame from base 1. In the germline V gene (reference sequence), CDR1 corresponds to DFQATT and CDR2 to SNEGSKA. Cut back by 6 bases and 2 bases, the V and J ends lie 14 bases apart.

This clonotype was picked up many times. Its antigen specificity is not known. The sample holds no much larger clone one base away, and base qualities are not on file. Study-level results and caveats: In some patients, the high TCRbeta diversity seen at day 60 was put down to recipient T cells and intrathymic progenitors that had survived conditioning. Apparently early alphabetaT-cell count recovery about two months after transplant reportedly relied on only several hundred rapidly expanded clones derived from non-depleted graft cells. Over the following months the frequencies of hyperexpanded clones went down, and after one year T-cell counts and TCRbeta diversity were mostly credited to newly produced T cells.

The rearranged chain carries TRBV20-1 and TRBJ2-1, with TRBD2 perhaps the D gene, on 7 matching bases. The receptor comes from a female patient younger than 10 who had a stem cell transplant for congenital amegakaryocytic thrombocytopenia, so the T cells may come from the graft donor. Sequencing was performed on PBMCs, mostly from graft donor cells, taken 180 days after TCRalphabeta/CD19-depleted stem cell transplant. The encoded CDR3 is CSATRGATYNEQFF. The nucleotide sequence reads TGCAGTGCAACTCGGGGGGCTACCTACAATGAGCAGTTCTTC.